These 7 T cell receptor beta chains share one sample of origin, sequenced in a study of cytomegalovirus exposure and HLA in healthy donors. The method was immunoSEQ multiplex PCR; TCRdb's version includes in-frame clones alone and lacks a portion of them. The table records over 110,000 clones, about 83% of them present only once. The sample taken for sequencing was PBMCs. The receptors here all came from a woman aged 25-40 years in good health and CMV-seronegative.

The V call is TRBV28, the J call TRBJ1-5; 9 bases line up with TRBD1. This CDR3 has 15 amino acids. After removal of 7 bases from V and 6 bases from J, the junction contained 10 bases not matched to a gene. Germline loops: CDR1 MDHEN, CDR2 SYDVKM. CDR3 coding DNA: TGTGCCAGCACCCGGGGACAGGGAGGAGGTCAGCCCCAGCATTTT. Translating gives CASTRGQGGGQPQHF.

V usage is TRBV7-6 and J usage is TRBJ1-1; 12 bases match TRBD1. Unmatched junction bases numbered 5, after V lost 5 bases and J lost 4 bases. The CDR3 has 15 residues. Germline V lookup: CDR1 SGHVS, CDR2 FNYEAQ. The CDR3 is CASSPPGQGATEAFF. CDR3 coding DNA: TGTGCCAGCAGCCCGCCGGGACAGGGGGCCACTGAAGCTTTCTTT. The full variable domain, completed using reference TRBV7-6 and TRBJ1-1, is GAGVSQSPRYKVTKRGQDVALRCDPISGHVSLYWYRQALGQGPEFLTYFNYEAQQDKSGLPNDRFSAERPEGSISTLTIQRTEQRDSAMYRCASSPPGQGATEAFFGQGTRLTVV.

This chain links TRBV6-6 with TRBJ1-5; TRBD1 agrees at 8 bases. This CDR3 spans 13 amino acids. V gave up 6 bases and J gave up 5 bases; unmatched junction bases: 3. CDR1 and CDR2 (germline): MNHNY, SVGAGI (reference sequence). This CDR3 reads CASRDRADQPQHF. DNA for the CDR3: TGTGCCAGCAGGGACAGGGCGGATCAGCCCCAGCATTTT.

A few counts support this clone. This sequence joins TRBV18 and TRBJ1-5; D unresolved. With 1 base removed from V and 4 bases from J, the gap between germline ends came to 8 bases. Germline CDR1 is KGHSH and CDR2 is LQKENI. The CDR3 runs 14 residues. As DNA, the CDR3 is TGTGCCAGCTCACCACTATACAATAATCAGCCCCAGCATTTT. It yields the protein CASSPLYNNQPQHF.

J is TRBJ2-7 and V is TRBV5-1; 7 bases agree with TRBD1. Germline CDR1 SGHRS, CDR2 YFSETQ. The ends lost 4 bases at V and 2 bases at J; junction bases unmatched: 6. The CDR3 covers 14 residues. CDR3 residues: CASSPGTETYEQYF. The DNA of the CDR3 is TGCGCCAGCAGCCCAGGGACAGAAACCTACGAGCAGTACTTC.

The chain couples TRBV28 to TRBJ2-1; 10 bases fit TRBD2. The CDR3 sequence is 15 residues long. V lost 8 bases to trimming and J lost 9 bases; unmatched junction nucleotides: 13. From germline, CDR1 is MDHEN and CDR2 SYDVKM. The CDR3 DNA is TGTGCCAGCGGATTCCAATCAGCGGGGGGGCTTGAGCAGTTCTTC. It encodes CASGFQSAGGLEQFF.

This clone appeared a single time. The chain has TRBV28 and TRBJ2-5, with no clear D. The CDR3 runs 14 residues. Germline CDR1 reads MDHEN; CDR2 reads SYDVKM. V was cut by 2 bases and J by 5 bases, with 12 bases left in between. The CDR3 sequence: CASSLPLQWETQYF. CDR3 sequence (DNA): TGTGCCAGCAGTTTACCCCTACAGTGGGAGACCCAGTACTTC.